This T cell receptor (beta chain) was captured by sequencing in a study of identical twins (dated by TCRdb to 2016 to 2017). For context, the study as a whole: To test whether fetal clonotypes persist, this study deep-sequenced TCR alpha and beta repertoires from monozygotic twins, from unrelated adults of various ages, and from cord blood. Replicate twin experiments were performed at different times using different library preparation protocols to rule out contamination. Findings and caveats that apply to the study as a whole: In monozygotic twins, out-of-frame TCR alpha sharing was systematically underestimated by recombination models, although the models agreed with sharing between unrelated individuals. Compared with coincidental sharing between unrelated individuals, an excess of low generation-probability sequences was observed among out-of-frame TCR alpha sequences shared between twins. Zero-insertion analyses could be partly confounded by invariant T cells such as MAIT and iNKT, although diverse VJ usage argued against such confounding for most clonotypes. Because the same donors could not be followed over many years, conclusions were based on cross-sectional statistical analysis. Abundant cord blood beta clonotypes carried fewer insertions; young adult naive repertoires showed a weaker similar trend, while memory repertoires showed none. The excess sharing between twins in beta out-of-frame sequences was weaker because fewer shared sequences reduced the signal-to-noise ratio.

CDR1 SGHVS and CDR2 FQNEAQ were looked up in the germline V gene. V sheds 0 bases and J sheds 6 bases, leaving 9 bases between their ends. From its cysteine to its phenylalanine, the CDR3 spans 13 amino acids. Just CDR3 DNA is preserved here, 39 bases in frame from base 1. This clonotype was seen more than once but under ten times. Its cognate antigen has yet to be identified. Base quality data are lacking; no much larger clone is found one base away. Every donor was a healthy Caucasian. Using Miltenyi CD45RO+ enrichment and human naive T-cell isolation kits, memory (CD45RO+) and naive T cells were isolated from PBMC. Libraries came from 5' RACE. TCRdb shows the sequencer as Illumina HiSeq 2000. A universal primer binding site was introduced by template switching, and a unique molecular identifier was present in the final cDNA, enabling accurate counting of TCR cDNA molecules. First-strand cDNA for TCR alpha and beta chains was synthesized from specific primers in the conserved constant-segment region. To control for contamination, every cDNA library was double barcoded, receiving both a SMART-Mk sample barcode and Illumina barcodes. TruSeq adapter sequences and Illumina sample barcodes were added in two successive PCR steps. TCR alpha and beta cDNA libraries were sequenced on the Illumina HiSeq platform with custom primers. In the authors' own workflow: MiGEC processed the raw reads to extract unique molecular identifiers, while MiXCR was used to determine the CDR3 positions. Recombination models were inferred per individual with the repgenHMM and IGoR tools using an EM algorithm. Shared clonotypes were analyzed with the tcR package in R, and sharing was normalized by the product of cloneset sizes. Out-of-frame nonproductive sequences were analyzed to study raw recombination free of thymic and clonal selection effects. TCRdb reran the public reads through fastp at Q25 and MiXCR, keeping productive beta chains. When rows share a CDR3 protein, they turn into one entry using the most common DNA and genes. Here the V and J calls rest on TCRdb's processing, not on the authors' analysis. This sample is represented by around 220,000 distinct CDR3 sequences; about 14% of them were singletons. The top ten clonotypes cover around 8.9% of the sample.

This receptor was taken from a woman aged 18-29 years in good health. The specimen sequenced was memory (CD45RO+) T cells sorted from blood. The cell subset or site label for this specimen denotes: CD45RO+ enriched T cells. The chain uses TRBV7-8 and TRBJ2-7, with a weak D call of TRBD2 (6 bases match). The CDR3 protein is CASSLASRGEQYF. Read as DNA, the sequence is TGTGCCAGCAGCTTAGCATCGCGGGGCGAGCAGTACTTC.